This paragraph reports one T cell receptor beta chain. The data are from a study of identical twins. The CDR3 sequence is 15 residues long. The germline CDR1 and CDR2 sequences are DFQATT and SNEGSKA (reference sequence). Trimming at V came to 1 base and at J to 4 bases, leaving 3 bases not matched to a gene. TCRdb used MiXCR to reprocess the 5' RACE reads, holding one entry per CDR3 protein. The sample lists about 700,000 distinct CDR3 sequences, 8% to 9% occurring once. The sample was also reused in another study, on yellow fever vaccine responses in identical twins.

The clonotype was recovered from a woman aged 18-30 years in good health. The V and J genes are TRBV20-1 and TRBJ2-1; 11 nucleotides match TRBD2. What was sequenced was PBMCs. The CDR3 is CSARGLAGMYNEQFF. CDR3 sequence (DNA): TGCAGTGCTAGAGGACTAGCGGGGATGTACAATGAGCAGTTCTTC.